Following are 15 T cell receptor beta chains from one sample sequenced in a study of radiation and T cells in renal cell carcinoma. Time point defined: blood 4 weeks post-SBRT, at nephrectomy. The treatment here: 15 Gy SBRT to primary tumor, nephrectomy 4 weeks later. Assay: immunoSEQ multiplex PCR; the TCRdb copy retains only in-frame clones and omits some. The data show about 90,000 clones, with 84% seen just once and under 8.5% held by the top ten. Here the sequenced sample was blood, taken from a patient whose treatment included radiotherapy and nephrectomy. The receptors stem from a man between 60 and 70 years old with renal cell carcinoma.

The chain combines TRBV5-1 with TRBJ2-1, with 7 bases matching TRBD2. With V trimmed by 1 base and J by 6 bases, 10 bases remained unmatched. CDR1 and CDR2 (germline): SGHRS, YFSETQ. The CDR3 extends over 16 amino acids. The CDR3 DNA reads TGCGCCAGCAGCTTGAGTGGAGGGCGGGAGCGCAATGAGCAGTTCTTC. As protein: CASSLSGGRERNEQFF.

This clone was detected once. The chain recombines TRBV28 with TRBJ2-2; D might be TRBD1 (6 bases). V was clipped by 3 bases and J by 0 bases, with 8 bases between them. This CDR3 region has 15 residues. Germline V gene lookup returns CDR1 MDHEN and CDR2 SYDVKM. In DNA form, the CDR3 reads TGTGCCAGCAGTTTCGGACAGCCGAACACCGGGGAGCTGTTTTTT. Translating gives CASSFGQPNTGELFF.

The chain carries TRBV5-1 and TRBJ2-1; 14 bases are shared with TRBD2. Per the germline V gene, CDR1 is SGHRS and CDR2 is YFSETQ. J gave up 8 bases and V 4 bases, and 8 bases lay outside the gene matches. This CDR3 is 16 amino acids long. CDR3 DNA: TGCGCCAGCAGCCCGCTGACTAGCGGGAGGGCCCATGAGCAGTTCTTC. This encodes CASSPLTSGRAHEQFF.

This chain links TRBV19 with TRBJ2-1; D may correspond to TRBD1 or TRBD2 (5 bases each). This CDR3 is 16 amino acids long. The V gene lost 6 bases and the J gene lost 5 bases, with 20 bases spanning the gap. CDR1 LNHDA and CDR2 SQIVND come from the germline V gene (reference sequence). This CDR3 is CASSELTGRFDNEQFF. CDR3 DNA sequence: TGTGCCAGTAGCGAATTAACGGGACGCTTCGACAATGAGCAGTTCTTC.

This clone has more than one count but fewer than ten. The gene calls are TRBV7-8 and TRBJ2-1; TRBD2 matches 8 bases. V dropped 0 bases and J dropped 6; count of bases not matched to a gene: 4. The CDR3 length is 15 residues. Germline V gene lookup returns CDR1 SGHVS and CDR2 FQNEAQ. The CDR3 nucleotides are TGTGCCAGCAGCTTAGCGGTAGCGGGAAGCAATGAGCAGTTCTTC. It encodes CASSLAVAGSNEQFF.

For the CDR3, the DNA is TGTGCCATCAGTTCTTGGACAGGGTTCGGCTACACCTTC. It codes for CAISSWTGFGYTF. The chain combines TRBV10-3 with TRBJ1-2; 8 bases map to TRBD1. Germline CDR1 is ENHRY and CDR2 is SYGVKD. The CDR3 has 13 residues. The V and J ends lost 5 bases and 8 bases, in that order; junction bases with no gene match: 7.

Many counts were recorded for this clone. CDR3 bases: TGTGCCAGCAGTGGGTTCAAGGGCTTTCAGGCTTTCTTT. It yields the protein CASSGFKGFQAFF. The V and J genes are TRBV2 and TRBJ1-1; no clear D gene. The V gene lost 4 bases and the J gene lost 11 bases, with 17 bases spanning the gap. The CDR3 is made up of 13 amino acids. The germline gives CDR1 SNHLY, CDR2 FYNNEI.

V is TRBV4-1 and J is TRBJ2-1; possibly TRBD2 for D (5 bases). Per the germline V gene, CDR1 is MGHRA and CDR2 is YSYEKL. V lost 1 base to trimming and J lost 4 bases, with 14 bases between them. The CDR3 consists of 16 residues. DNA of the CDR3: TGCGCCAGCAGCCAAGGGTTGGGAGCGGATTACAATGAGCAGTTCTTC. This sequence encodes CASSQGLGADYNEQFF.

This clone is a singleton in its sample. V gene TRBV11-2 combines with J gene TRBJ2-1; possibly TRBD2 for D (6 bases). From germline, CDR1 is SGHAT and CDR2 FQNNGV. The CDR3 runs to 16 residues. Deletions cut 4 bases from V and 3 bases from J, with 16 bases between. The CDR3 protein is CASSSSVAANYNEQFF. DNA for the CDR3: TGTGCCAGCAGCTCCTCTGTAGCGGCTAACTACAATGAGCAGTTCTTC.

The V call is TRBV27, the J call TRBJ1-5, with TRBD1 matching over 7 bases. Losses at the gene ends were 6 bases for V and 6 bases for J; bases not matched to a gene: 8. This CDR3 is built from 14 residues. The germline V gene has CDR1 MNHEY and CDR2 SMNVEV (reference sequence). CDR3 coding DNA: TGTGCCAGCAGCACTACAGGGGATGGTCAGCCCCAGCATTTT. Protein: CASSTTGDGQPQHF.

The genes are TRBV10-3 and TRBJ1-2; 10 bases are shared with TRBD1. CDR1 is ENHRY and CDR2 is SYGVKD in the germline V gene. V lost 2 bases and J lost 1; bases outside the gene matches: 4. The CDR3 is 16 amino acids. CDR3 sequence (DNA): TGTGCCATCAGTGAGGACAGGGGGCGGATTAACTATGGCTACACCTTC. Its translation: CAISEDRGRINYGYTF.

As DNA, the CDR3 is TGTGCCAGCAGCTCCAACAGACCATCCTACGAGCAGTACTTC. It yields the protein CASSSNRPSYEQYF. This chain joins TRBV5-6 and TRBJ2-7; D remains unclear. Germline values: CDR1 SGHDT, CDR2 YYEEEE. CDR3 length: 14 amino acids. Trimming removed 3 bases at V and 1 base at J, with 11 bases between.

The V and J genes are TRBV6-5 and TRBJ2-7, with TRBD2 identical over 8 bases. Looked up from germline, CDR1 is MNHEY and CDR2 is SVGAGI. Trimming took 6 bases from V and 2 from J; bases not matched to a gene: 6. The CDR3 is 14 amino acids. The DNA of the CDR3 is TGTGCCAGCAGACCCGGACTAGCTACCTACGAGCAGTACTTC. Translating gives CASRPGLATYEQYF.

The J gene is TRBJ2-2, the V gene TRBV4-3; no definite D call. The length of the CDR3 is 16 residues. Germline CDR1 is LGHNA and CDR2 is YSLEER. The V end was cut by 1 base, the J end by 2 bases, with 11 bases between. CDR3 in amino acids: CASSQALNRNTGELFF. As DNA, the CDR3 is TGCGCCAGCAGCCAAGCACTGAACCGAAACACCGGGGAGCTGTTTTTT.

Of note for this clone: Germline and junction disagree at one end, which may indicate a read error. This chain uses TRBV18 with TRBJ2-2; D possibly corresponds to TRBD2 (5 bases). Germline CDR1 is KGHSH and CDR2 is LQKENI. The CDR3 has 15 amino acids. The CDR3 protein is CASAPLLDSTGELFF. CDR3 sequence (DNA): TGTGCCAGCGCACCCTTACTAGATTCCACCGGGGAGCTGTTTTTT.